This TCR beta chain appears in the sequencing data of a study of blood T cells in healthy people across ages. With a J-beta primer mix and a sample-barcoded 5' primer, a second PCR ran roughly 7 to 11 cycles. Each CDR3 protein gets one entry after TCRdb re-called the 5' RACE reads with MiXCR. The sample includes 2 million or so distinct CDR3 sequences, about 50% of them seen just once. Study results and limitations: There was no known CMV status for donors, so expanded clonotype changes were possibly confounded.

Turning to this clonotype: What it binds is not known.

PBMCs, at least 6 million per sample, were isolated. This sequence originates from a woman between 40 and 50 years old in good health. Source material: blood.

CDR3 bases: TGTGCCACCCGATCGAACCGCGGCACCCAAGAGACCCAGTACTTC. Translated, it gives CATRSNRGTQETQYF. The V call is TRBV6-1, the J call TRBJ2-5; D is unresolved. This CDR3 has 15 residues. In germline, CDR1 is MNHNS, CDR2 SASEGT. The V and J ends lost 10 bases and 1 base respectively, with 19 bases between them.